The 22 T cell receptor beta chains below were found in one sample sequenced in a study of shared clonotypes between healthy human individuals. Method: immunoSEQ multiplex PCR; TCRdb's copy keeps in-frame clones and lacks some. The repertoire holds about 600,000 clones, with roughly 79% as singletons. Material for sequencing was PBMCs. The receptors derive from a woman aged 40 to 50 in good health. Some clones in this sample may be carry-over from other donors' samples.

This chain's CDR3 is CASSTTGPIYEQYF. Here the CDR3 DNA reads TGTGCCAGTAGTACGACAGGACCAATCTACGAGCAGTACTTC. This chain joins TRBV19 and TRBJ2-7; TRBD1 is a possible D gene (6 bases). V was trimmed by 4 bases and J by 3 bases, leaving 13 bases between them. The CDR3 length is 14 residues. Germline V CDR1 and CDR2: LNHDA, SQIVND (reference sequence).

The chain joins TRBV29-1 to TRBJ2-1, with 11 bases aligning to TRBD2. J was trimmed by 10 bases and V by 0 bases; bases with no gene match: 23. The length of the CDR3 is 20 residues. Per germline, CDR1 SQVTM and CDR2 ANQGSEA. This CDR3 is CSVEDRHRGVAGGPSEEQFF. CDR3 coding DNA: TGCAGCGTTGAAGATCGTCACAGGGGCGTAGCGGGAGGGCCCTCAGAGGAGCAGTTCTTC.

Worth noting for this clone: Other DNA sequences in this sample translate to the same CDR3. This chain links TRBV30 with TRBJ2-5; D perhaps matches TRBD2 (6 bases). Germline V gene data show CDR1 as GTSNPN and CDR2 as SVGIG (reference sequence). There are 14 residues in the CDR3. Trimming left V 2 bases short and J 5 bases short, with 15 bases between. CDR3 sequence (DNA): TGTGCCTGGAGTTGGGGTCGGGGGATGGAGACCCAGTACTTC. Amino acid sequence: CAWSWGRGMETQYF.

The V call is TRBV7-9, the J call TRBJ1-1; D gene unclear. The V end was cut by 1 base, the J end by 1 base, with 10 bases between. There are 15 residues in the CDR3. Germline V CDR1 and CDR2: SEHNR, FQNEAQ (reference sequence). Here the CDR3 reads CASSLGVSKNTEAFF. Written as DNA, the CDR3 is TGTGCCAGCAGCTTAGGCGTTTCGAAGAACACTGAAGCTTTCTTT.

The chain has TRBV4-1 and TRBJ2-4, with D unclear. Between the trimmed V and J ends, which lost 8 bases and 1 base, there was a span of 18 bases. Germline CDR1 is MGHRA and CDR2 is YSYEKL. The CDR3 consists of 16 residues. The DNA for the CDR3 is TGCGCCAGCGCCCCTGGGAAGGCCTTTGCCAAAAACATTCAGTACTTC. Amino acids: CASAPGKAFAKNIQYF.

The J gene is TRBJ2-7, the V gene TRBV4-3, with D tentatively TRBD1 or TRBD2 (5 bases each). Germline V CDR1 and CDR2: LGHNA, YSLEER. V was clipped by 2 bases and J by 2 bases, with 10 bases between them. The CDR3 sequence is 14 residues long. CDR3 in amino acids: CASSQRDGTYEQYF. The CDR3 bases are TGCGCCAGCAGCCAACGGGACGGGACCTACGAGCAGTACTTC.

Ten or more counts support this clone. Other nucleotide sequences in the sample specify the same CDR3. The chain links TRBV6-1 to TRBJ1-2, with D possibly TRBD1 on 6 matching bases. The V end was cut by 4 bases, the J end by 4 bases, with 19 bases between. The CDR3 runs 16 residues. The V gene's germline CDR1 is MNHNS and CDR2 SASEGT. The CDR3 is CASSAEDDRPGYGYTF. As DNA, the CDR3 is TGTGCCAGCAGTGCCGAAGACGACAGGCCAGGCTATGGCTACACCTTC.

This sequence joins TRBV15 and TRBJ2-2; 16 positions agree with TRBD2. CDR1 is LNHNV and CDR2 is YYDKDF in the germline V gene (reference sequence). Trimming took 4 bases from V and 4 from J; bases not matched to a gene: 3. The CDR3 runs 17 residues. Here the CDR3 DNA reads TGTGCCACCAGCAAGGGACTAGCGGGAGGGGCCACCGGGGAGCTGTTTTTT. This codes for CATSKGLAGGATGELFF.

The CDR3 DNA reads TGTGCCAGCAGCGCCGGGACATACACAGATACGCAGTATTTT. Its protein is CASSAGTYTDTQYF. The J gene is TRBJ2-3, the V gene TRBV6-5; tentative D call: TRBD1 (6 bases). Trimming took 6 bases from V and 2 from J, leaving 12 bases between them. CDR1 and CDR2 from the germline V gene are MNHEY and SVGAGI. CDR3 size: 14 residues.

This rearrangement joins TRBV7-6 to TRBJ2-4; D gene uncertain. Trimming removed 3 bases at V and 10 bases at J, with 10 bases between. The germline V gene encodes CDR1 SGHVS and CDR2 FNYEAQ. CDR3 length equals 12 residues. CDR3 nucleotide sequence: TGTGCCAGCAGCTTCCAACGTGGGATTCAGTACTTC. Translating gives CASSFQRGIQYF.

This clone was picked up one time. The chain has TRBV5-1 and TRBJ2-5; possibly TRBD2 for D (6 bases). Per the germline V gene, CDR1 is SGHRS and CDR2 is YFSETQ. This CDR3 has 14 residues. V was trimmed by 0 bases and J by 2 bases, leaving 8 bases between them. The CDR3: CASSLGTIQETQYF. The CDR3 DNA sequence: TGCGCCAGCAGCTTGGGGACTATTCAAGAGACCCAGTACTTC.

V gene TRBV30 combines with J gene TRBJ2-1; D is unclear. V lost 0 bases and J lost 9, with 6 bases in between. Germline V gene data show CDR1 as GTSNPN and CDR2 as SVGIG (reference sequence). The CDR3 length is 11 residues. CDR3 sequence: CAWSVQVEQFF. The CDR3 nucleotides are TGTGCCTGGAGTGTACAAGTTGAGCAGTTCTTC.

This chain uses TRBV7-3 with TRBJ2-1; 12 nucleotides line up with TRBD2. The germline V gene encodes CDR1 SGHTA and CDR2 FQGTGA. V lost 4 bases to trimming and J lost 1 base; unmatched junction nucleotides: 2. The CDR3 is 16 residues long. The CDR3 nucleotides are TGTGCCAGCAGCTCCGGACTAGCGGGATCCTACAATGAGCAGTTCTTC. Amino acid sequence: CASSSGLAGSYNEQFF.

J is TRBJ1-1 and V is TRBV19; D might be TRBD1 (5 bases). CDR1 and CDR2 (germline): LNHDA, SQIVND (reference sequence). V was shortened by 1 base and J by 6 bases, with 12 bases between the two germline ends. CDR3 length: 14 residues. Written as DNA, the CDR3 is TGTGCCAGTAGTATAGGACAGCCAGCTTCTGAAGCTTTCTTT. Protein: CASSIGQPASEAFF.

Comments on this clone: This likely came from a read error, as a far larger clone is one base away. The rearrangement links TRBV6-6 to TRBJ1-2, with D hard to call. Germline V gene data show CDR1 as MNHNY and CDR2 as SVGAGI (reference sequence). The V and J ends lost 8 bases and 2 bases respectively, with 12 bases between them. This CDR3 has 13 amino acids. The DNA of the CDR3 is TGTGCCAGCGGTCCTTCTCCCAACTATGGCTACACCTTC. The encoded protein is CASGPSPNYGYTF.

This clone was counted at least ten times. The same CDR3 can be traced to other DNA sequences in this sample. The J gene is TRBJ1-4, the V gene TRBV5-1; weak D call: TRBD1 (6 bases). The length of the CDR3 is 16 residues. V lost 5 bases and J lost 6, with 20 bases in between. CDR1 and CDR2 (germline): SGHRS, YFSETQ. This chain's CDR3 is CASSIGGASRDEKLFF. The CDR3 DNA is TGCGCCAGCAGTATAGGGGGGGCGAGTCGCGATGAAAAACTGTTTTTT.

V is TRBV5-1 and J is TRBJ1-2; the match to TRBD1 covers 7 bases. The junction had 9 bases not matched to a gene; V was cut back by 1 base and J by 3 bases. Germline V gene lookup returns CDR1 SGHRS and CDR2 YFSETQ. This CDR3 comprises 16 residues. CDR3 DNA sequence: TGCGCCAGCAGCTTGCGGTCCCGGGACAGCTACTATGGCTACACCTTC. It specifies CASSLRSRDSYYGYTF.

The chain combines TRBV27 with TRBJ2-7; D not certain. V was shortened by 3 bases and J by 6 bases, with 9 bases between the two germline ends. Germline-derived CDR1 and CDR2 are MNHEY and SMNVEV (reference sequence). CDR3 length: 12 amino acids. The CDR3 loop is CASSLVATEQYF. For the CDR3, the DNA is TGTGCCAGCAGTTTGGTCGCCACCGAGCAGTACTTC.

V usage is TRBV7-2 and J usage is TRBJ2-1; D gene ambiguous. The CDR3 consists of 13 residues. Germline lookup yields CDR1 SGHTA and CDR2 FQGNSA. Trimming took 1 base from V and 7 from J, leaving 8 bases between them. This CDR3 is CASSLGRWNEQFF. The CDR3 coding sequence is TGTGCCAGCAGCTTAGGTAGGTGGAATGAGCAGTTCTTC.

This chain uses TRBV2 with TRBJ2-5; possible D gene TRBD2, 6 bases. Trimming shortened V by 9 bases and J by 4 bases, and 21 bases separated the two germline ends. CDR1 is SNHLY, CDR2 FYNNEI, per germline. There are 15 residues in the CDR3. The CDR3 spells CASREDAGGAETQYF. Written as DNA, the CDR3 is TGTGCCAGTAGGGAGGACGCAGGAGGGGCAGAGACCCAGTACTTC.

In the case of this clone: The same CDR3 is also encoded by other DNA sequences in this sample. This chain's CDR3 is CASSPPSGSPYEQYF. The CDR3 bases are TGTGCCAGCTCACCGCCTAGCGGGTCTCCCTACGAGCAGTACTTC. V and J are TRBV18 and TRBJ2-7; 8 nucleotides match TRBD2. V lost 3 bases and J lost 2; bases outside the gene matches: 6. CDR3 size: 15 residues. CDR1 and CDR2 (germline): KGHSH, LQKENI.

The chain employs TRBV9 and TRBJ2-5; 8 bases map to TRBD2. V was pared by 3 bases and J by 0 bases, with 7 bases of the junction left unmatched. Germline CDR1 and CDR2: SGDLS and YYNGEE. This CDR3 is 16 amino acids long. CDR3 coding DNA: TGTGCCAGCAGCGCACCGCGGGGGGCCGACCAAGAGACCCAGTACTTC. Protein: CASSAPRGADQETQYF.